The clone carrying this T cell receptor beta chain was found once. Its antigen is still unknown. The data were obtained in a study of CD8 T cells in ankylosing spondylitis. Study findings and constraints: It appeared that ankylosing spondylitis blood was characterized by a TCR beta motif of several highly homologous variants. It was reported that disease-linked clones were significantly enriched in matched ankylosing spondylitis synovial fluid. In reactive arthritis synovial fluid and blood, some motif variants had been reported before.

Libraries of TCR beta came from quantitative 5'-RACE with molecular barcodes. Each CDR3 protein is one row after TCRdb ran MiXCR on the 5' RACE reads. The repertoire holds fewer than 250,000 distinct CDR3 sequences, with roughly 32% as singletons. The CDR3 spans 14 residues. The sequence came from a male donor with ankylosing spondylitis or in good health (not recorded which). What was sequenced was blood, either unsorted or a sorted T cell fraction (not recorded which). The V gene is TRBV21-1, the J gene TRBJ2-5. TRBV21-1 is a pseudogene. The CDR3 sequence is CASKERQSQETQYF. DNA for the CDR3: TGTGCCAGCAAGGAGAGACAGTCCCAAGAGACCCAGTACTTC.